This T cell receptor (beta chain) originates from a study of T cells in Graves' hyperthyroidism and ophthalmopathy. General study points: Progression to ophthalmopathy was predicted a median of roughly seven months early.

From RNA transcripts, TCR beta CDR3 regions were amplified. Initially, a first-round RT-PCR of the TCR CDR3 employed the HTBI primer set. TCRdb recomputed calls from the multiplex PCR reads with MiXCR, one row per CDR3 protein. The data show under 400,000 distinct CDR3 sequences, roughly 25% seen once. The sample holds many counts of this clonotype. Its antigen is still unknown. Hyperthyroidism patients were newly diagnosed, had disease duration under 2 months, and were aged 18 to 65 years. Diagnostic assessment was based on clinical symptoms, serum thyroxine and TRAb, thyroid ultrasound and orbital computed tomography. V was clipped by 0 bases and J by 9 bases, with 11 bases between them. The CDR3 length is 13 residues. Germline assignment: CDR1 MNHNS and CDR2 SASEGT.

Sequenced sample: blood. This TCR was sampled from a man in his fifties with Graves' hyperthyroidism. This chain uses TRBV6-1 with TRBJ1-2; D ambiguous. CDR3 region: CASSEALGRRYTF. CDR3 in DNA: TGTGCCAGCAGTGAAGCGCTCGGCAGACGCTACACCTTC.